This T cell receptor (beta chain) stems from a study of Ad26.COV2.S vaccination and SARS-CoV-2 variants. Findings and caveats of the study: It was reported that spike-specific CD8+ and CD4+ T cell responses were substantially broad after vaccination.

As to this clone: Its antigen is currently unknown.

Here immunoSEQ multiplex PCR was the method, and the copy in TCRdb shows in-frame clones only, minus some. The data contain about 97,000 clones, roughly 80% of them seen just once; the ten biggest clones take up 17%. This CDR3 has 16 residues. The V gene end was trimmed by 1 base and the J gene end by 7 bases; junction bases not matched to a gene: 12. Germline CDR1 is SSHAT and CDR2 is FNYEAQ (reference sequence). This clonotype was obtained from a human donor who had recovered from COVID-19. Sequencing was performed on peripheral blood, taken after recovery from COVID-19. This chain links TRBV7-7 with TRBJ2-5, with 7 bases fitting TRBD1. In nucleotides, the CDR3 is TGTGCCAGCAGCTTAGATCGGACAGGTGTCCGTGGGACCCAGTACTTC. It specifies CASSLDRTGVRGTQYF.